The 21 T cell receptor beta chains reported below all come from one sample, sequenced in a study of T cell repertoires in cytomegalovirus infection. These receptors are not linked to any known antigen. Each CDR3 protein gets one entry after TCRdb re-called the reads with MiXCR. Here the sample spans some 800,000 distinct CDR3 sequences, just under 30% being singletons. Sequenced here: cultured CD8+ T cells from PBMCs, sampled from culture after CMV antigen stimulation. The receptors here all came from a human donor in good health (CMV status not recorded). Some clones in this sample may be carry-over from other donors' samples.

The chain links TRBV27 to TRBJ1-5; a weak D match, TRBD1 (5 bases). Trimming left V 5 bases short and J 3 bases short, with 14 bases between. There are 15 residues in the CDR3. Germline values: CDR1 MNHEY, CDR2 SMNVEV (reference sequence). The chain's CDR3 is CASSPGLGVNQPQHF. The CDR3 nucleotides are TGTGCCAGCAGTCCGGGCCTGGGGGTCAATCAGCCCCAGCATTTT.

The chain uses TRBV4-1 and TRBJ2-3; 7 bases line up with TRBD2. Germline V gene sequence: CDR1 MGHRA, CDR2 YSYEKL. After removal of 7 bases from V and 2 bases from J, the junction contained 3 bases not matched to a gene. This CDR3 is built from 13 residues. DNA for the CDR3: TGCGCCAGCATGGGGGGGTCCACAGATACGCAGTATTTT. Translation gives CASMGGSTDTQYF.

This clonotype has more than one count but fewer than ten. The chain combines TRBV7-9 with TRBJ2-1; TRBD2 aligns across 10 bases. V trimming: 5 bases; J trimming: 7 bases; junction bases outside the gene matches: 2. Germline V CDR1 and CDR2: SEHNR, FQNEAQ (reference sequence). The CDR3 has 13 residues. For the CDR3, the DNA is TGTGCCAGCAGCAGCGGGGGGGGAAATGAGCAGTTCTTC. This codes for CASSSGGGNEQFF.

The table lists this clonotype with many counts. This chain connects TRBV20-1 to TRBJ1-1; no clear D. CDR3 length: 13 residues. With 3 bases removed from V and 1 base from J, the gap between germline ends came to 9 bases. Germline CDR1 is DFQATT and CDR2 is SNEGSKA (reference sequence). The CDR3 nucleotides read TGCAGTGCTAGGCTCCTAAGGAACACTGAAGCTTTCTTT. Its protein product is CSARLLRNTEAFF.

V gene TRBV20-1 combines with J gene TRBJ1-5; no firm D call. This CDR3 has 16 residues. Germline V gives CDR1 DFQATT, CDR2 SNEGSKA (reference sequence). Trimming pared 3 bases from V and 1 base from J, leaving 16 bases between. CDR3 sequence: CSASAGGIGSNQPQHF. In nucleotides, the CDR3 is TGCAGTGCTAGCGCCGGAGGGATCGGAAGCAATCAGCCCCAGCATTTT.

This clonotype was observed a few times. The J gene is TRBJ2-7, the V gene TRBV6-1; 7 nucleotides line up with TRBD2. The germline CDR1 and CDR2 sequences are MNHNS and SASEGT. Trimming took 8 bases from V and 7 from J; bases not matched to a gene: 8. The CDR3 is made up of 12 amino acids. This chain's CDR3 is CASWGGFEEQYV. CDR3 nucleotides: TGTGCCAGCTGGGGGGGTTTTGAAGAGCAGTACGTC.

This clonotype was observed a few times. V usage is TRBV7-9 and J usage is TRBJ2-5; D is unresolved. In germline, CDR1 is SEHNR, CDR2 FQNEAQ (reference sequence). CDR3 length: 15 amino acids. Trimming pared 5 bases from V and 1 base from J, leaving 14 bases between. The CDR3: CASSPREPLQETQYF. Here the CDR3 DNA reads TGTGCCAGCAGCCCCCGAGAGCCCCTCCAAGAGACCCAGTACTTC.

The chain combines TRBV27 with TRBJ1-5, with 8 bases lining up with TRBD1. CDR3 length equals 17 residues. Germline assignment: CDR1 MNHEY and CDR2 SMNVEV (reference sequence). V trimming: 5 bases; J trimming: 5 bases; junction bases outside the gene matches: 14. CDR3 residues: CASSEGTGTGSYQPQHF. CDR3 coding DNA: TGTGCCAGCAGTGAAGGGACCGGGACAGGATCTTATCAGCCCCAGCATTTT.

CDR3 nucleotides: TGTGCCAGCAGCTTAAAGGATGGCTACACCTTC. It is translated as CASSLKDGYTF. The rearrangement joins TRBV7-9 to TRBJ1-2; D not certain. Germline V CDR1 and CDR2: SEHNR, FQNEAQ (reference sequence). The ends were cut back, 2 bases at V and 6 bases at J, with 4 bases in the middle. The CDR3 spans 11 residues.

This chain joins TRBV6-5 and TRBJ2-2; D is perhaps TRBD1 or TRBD2 (5 bases each). This CDR3 contains 17 residues. Germline V gene sequence: CDR1 MNHEY, CDR2 SVGAGI. Trimming removed 0 bases at V and 3 bases at J, with 14 bases between. CDR3 nucleotide sequence: TGTGCCAGCAGTTACTCCCAGGGACGATCCCACACCGGGGAGCTGTTTTTT. The encoded protein is CASSYSQGRSHTGELFF.

This clonotype was picked up many times. The chain employs TRBV12-3 or TRBV12-4 and TRBJ2-7; 9 nucleotides agree with TRBD1. The CDR3 has 17 amino acids. Trimming cost V 6 bases and J 0 bases; bases outside gene matches: 12. CDR3 bases: TGTGCCAGCAGCCCACCGGGACAGGGATTTTACTCCTACGAGCAGTACTTC. This gives the protein CASSPPGQGFYSYEQYF.

In this sample, this clonotype turned up a few times. The V gene is TRBV7-4, the J gene TRBJ2-3; TRBD2 aligns across 9 bases. From germline, CDR1 is SGHVT and CDR2 SQSDAQ. This CDR3 is built from 18 residues. Germline trimming cut 5 bases from V and 4 bases from J; bases unmatched to any gene: 16. CDR3 region: CASSPWDVAGELSDTQYF. DNA for the CDR3: TGTGCCAGCAGCCCCTGGGATGTAGCGGGGGAGCTCTCAGATACGCAGTATTTT.

The chain employs TRBV28 and TRBJ1-5; D unresolved. Germline V gives CDR1 MDHEN, CDR2 SYDVKM. The CDR3 spans 15 residues. The V end lost 3 bases, the J end lost 5 bases, and 14 bases lay between the germline ends. The CDR3 nucleotides read TGTGCCAGCAGTTTGTGGAGGGCGAGGGATCAGCCCCAGCATTTT. Protein product: CASSLWRARDQPQHF.

The V call is TRBV19, the J call TRBJ2-2; 9 bases map to TRBD1. CDR1 is LNHDA and CDR2 is SQIVND in the germline V gene (reference sequence). CDR3 length equals 18 residues. V shed 6 bases and J 3 bases; nucleotides not matched to a gene: 14. Here the CDR3 DNA reads TGTGCCAGTAGCCCCCAACAGGGGGCTAATCGGTACACCGGGGAGCTGTTTTTT. Translation: CASSPQQGANRYTGELFF.

The chain couples TRBV12-3 or TRBV12-4 to TRBJ2-3; TRBD2 matches 7 bases. V dropped 5 bases and J dropped 11; count of bases not matched to a gene: 10. The CDR3 loop spans 13 amino acids. The CDR3 spells CASSPNGGGLQYF. The CDR3 DNA reads TGTGCCAGCAGTCCAAATGGCGGGGGTTTGCAGTATTTT.

This clonotype appeared many times. This chain links TRBV5-5 with TRBJ2-7, with TRBD2 matching over 7 bases. Trimming removed 5 bases from V and 4 bases from J; junction bases left unmatched: 15. From germline, CDR1 is SGHKS and CDR2 YYEKEE (reference sequence). This CDR3 is built from 16 residues. This chain's CDR3 is CASRSSPGLNFYEQYV. CDR3 nucleotides: TGTGCCAGCAGAAGCTCCCCGGGACTAAACTTTTACGAGCAGTACGTC.

V gene TRBV5-6 combines with J gene TRBJ2-2; D remains unclear. Germline CDR1 and CDR2: SGHDT and YYEEEE. The germline V and J ends were trimmed by 0 bases and 8 bases, with 14 bases remaining between them. The CDR3 covers 15 residues. CDR3 in amino acids: CASSLDSTYQGELFF. The CDR3 DNA follows: TGTGCCAGCAGCTTGGATTCCACATATCAAGGGGAGCTGTTTTTT. Together with reference TRBV5-6 and TRBJ2-2, the CDR3 gives the full variable domain: DAGVTQSPTHLIKTRGQQVTLRCSPKSGHDTVSWYQQALGQGPQFIFQYYEEEERQRGNFPDRFSGHQFPNYSSELNVNALLLGDSALYLCASSLDSTYQGELFFGEGSRLTVL.

The gene calls are TRBV15 and TRBJ2-7, with D uncertain. The germline V gene has CDR1 LNHNV and CDR2 YYDKDF (reference sequence). The V and J ends lost 5 bases and 2 bases respectively, with 16 bases between them. The CDR3 runs to 15 residues. The CDR3 here is CATSPRTAAAYEQYF. CDR3 sequence (DNA): TGTGCCACCAGCCCACGGACGGCGGCGGCCTACGAGCAGTACTTC.

This clonotype has more than one count but fewer than ten. The chain uses TRBV4-3 and TRBJ2-1; 9 nucleotides line up with TRBD2. Germline V gene sequence: CDR1 LGHNA, CDR2 YSLEER. The J segment lost 4 bases and the V segment lost 2 bases, leaving 18 bases of the junction unmatched. There are 20 residues in the CDR3. The CDR3 here is CASSQFFQRGAGSLYNEQFF. The CDR3 DNA follows: TGCGCCAGCAGCCAATTCTTCCAGCGGGGGGCCGGCTCCCTATACAATGAGCAGTTCTTC.

This clonotype has just one count. The rearrangement links TRBV27 to TRBJ1-6; tentatively, D is TRBD1 (5 bases). The CDR3 totals 21 residues. The germline V gene has CDR1 MNHEY and CDR2 SMNVEV (reference sequence). V lost 0 bases and J lost 8, with 29 bases in between. For the CDR3, the DNA is TGTGCCAGCAGTTTATCGGAGTTTTTGGGTACGGGGGTTAGCGGGGATTCACCCCTCCACTTT. It specifies CASSLSEFLGTGVSGDSPLHF.

The V gene is TRBV6-2 or TRBV6-3, the J gene TRBJ2-1, with D hard to call. The V gene lost 2 bases and the J gene lost 2 bases, with 4 bases spanning the gap. The CDR3 is 13 amino acids. CDR1 and CDR2 from the germline V gene are MNHEY and SVGEGT. CDR3 in amino acids: CASSYKPYNEQFF. Written as DNA, the CDR3 is TGTGCCAGCAGTTACAAACCCTACAATGAGCAGTTCTTC.